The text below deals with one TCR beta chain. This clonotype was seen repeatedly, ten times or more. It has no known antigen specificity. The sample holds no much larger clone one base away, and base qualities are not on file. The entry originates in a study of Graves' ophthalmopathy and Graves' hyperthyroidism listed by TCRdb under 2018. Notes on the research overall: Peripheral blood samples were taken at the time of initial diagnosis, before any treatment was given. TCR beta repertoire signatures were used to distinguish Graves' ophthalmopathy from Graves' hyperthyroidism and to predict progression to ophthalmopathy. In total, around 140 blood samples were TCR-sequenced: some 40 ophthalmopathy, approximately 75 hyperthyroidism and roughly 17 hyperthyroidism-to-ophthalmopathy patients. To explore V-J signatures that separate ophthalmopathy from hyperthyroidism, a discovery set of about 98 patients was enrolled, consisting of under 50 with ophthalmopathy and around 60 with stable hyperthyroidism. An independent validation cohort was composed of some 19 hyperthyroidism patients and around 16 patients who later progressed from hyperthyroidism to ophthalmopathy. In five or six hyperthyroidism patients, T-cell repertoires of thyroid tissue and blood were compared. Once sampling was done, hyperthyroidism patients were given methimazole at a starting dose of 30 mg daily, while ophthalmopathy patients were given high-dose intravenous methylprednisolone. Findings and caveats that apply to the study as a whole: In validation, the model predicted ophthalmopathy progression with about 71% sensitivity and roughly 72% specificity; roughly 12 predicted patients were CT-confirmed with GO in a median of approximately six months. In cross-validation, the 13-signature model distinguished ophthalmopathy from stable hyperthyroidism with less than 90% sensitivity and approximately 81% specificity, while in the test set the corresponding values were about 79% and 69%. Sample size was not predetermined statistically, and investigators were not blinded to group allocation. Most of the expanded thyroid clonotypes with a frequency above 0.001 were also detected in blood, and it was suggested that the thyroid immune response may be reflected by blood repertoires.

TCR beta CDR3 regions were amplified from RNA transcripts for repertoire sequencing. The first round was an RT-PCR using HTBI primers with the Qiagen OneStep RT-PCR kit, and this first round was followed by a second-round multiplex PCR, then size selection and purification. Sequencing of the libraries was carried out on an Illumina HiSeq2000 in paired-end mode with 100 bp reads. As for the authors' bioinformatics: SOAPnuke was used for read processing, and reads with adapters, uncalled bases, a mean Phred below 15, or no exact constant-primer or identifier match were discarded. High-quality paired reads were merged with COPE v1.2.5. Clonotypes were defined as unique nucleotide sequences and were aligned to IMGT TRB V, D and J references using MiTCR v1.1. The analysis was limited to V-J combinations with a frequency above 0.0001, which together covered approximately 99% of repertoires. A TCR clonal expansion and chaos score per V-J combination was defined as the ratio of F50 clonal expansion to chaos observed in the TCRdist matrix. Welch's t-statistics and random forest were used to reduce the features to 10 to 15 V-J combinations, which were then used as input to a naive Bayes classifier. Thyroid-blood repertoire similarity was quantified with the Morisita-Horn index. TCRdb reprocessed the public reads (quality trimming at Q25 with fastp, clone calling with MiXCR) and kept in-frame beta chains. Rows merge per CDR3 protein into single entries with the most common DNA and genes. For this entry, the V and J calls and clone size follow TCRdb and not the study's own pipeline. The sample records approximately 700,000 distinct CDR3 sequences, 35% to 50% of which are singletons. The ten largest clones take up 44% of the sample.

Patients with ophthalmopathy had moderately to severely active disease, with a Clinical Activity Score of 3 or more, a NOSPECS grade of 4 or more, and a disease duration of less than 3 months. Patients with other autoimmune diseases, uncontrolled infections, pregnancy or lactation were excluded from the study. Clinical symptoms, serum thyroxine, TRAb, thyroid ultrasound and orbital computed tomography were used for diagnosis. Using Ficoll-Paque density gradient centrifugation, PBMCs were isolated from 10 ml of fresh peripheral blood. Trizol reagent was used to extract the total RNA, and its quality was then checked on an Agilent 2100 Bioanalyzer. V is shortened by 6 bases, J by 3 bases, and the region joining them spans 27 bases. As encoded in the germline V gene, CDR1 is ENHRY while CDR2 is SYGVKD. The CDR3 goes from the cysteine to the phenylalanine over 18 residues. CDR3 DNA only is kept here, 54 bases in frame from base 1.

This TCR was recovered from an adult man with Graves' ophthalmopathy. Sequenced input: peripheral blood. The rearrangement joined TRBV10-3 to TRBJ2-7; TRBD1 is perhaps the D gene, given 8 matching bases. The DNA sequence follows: TGTGCCATCAGGTCCGGGACAGGAGAGCGGGGATGGGGCTACGAGCAGTACTTC. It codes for CAIRSGTGERGWGYEQYF.